This TCR beta chain was profiled in a study of post-analysis software for immune sequencing data. Study-wide results and limits: Patients showed TRBV5-6, TRBV5-1 and TRBV20-1 among roughly 5 TRBV segments more frequent than in controls.

Incorporated into the TCR beta cDNA libraries were unique molecular identifiers, which served to reduce PCR and sequencing biases. Some 500,000 cDNA molecules were obtained from approximately 1 to 10 million T cells. MiXCR, applied by TCRdb to the PCR reads, yields one record per CDR3 protein. The profile shows around 710,000 distinct CDR3 sequences, under 60% of them singletons. V trimming: 3 bases; J trimming: 4 bases; junction bases outside the gene matches: 2. The CDR3 consists of 12 residues. CDR1 is DFQATT and CDR2 is SNEGSKA in the germline V gene (reference sequence). A few counts support this clonotype. Its antigen is as yet unknown.

The specimen was blood. The chain joins TRBV20-1 to TRBJ1-2, with 7 bases aligning to TRBD1. The receptor comes from a girl aged 10 to 17 with multiple sclerosis. CDR3 protein: CSARDRIYGYTF. The CDR3 nucleotides are TGCAGTGCTAGGGACAGGATCTATGGCTACACCTTC.